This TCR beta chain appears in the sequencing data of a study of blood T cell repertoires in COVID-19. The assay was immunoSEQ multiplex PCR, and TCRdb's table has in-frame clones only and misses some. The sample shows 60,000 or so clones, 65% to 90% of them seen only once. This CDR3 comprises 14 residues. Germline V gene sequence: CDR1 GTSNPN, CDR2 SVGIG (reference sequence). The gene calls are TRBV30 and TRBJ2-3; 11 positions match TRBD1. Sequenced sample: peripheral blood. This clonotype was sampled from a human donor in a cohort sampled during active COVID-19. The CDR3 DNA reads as TGTGCTTACCGGGACAGGGGGGGCACAGATACGCAGTATTTT. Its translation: CAYRDRGGTDTQYF.